The rows below give T cell receptor beta chains drawn from one sample of a study of shared clonotypes between healthy human individuals. Here immunoSEQ multiplex PCR was the method, and the copy in TCRdb shows in-frame clones only, minus some. The repertoire holds approximately 590,000 clones, with nearly 97% as singletons. The material sequenced was naive CD8+ T cells sorted from blood. These receptors came from a woman in her thirties in good health. The CDR3 runs from the conserved cysteine through the conserved F or W. D genes are given only for firm matches.

D	V	J	DNA	CDR3
.	TRBV19	TRBJ2-7	TGTGCCAGTAGTATAAGTGAAGACTACGAGCAGTACTTC	CASSISEDYEQYF
TRBD1	TRBV2	TRBJ1-4	TGTGCCAGCAGGATGACAGGGCTTAATGAAAAACTGTTTTTT	CASRMTGLNEKLFF
.	TRBV7-9	TRBJ2-1	TGTGCCAGCACGTCCTCCGCTAAGCACCCTTACAATGAGCAGTTCTTC	CASTSSAKHPYNEQFF
TRBD2	TRBV10-1	TRBJ2-1	TGCGCCAGCAGTGAGGCCGGGACTAGCGGGCAGTTCTTC	CASSEAGTSGQFF
.	TRBV19	TRBJ1-2	TGTGCCAGTACTCCATTCGGACAGCTAAACTATGGCTACACCTTC	CASTPFGQLNYGYTF
TRBD1	TRBV7-9	TRBJ2-5	TGTGCCAGCAGCTTAGGACAGGGGCGAATCACGACCCAGTACTTC	CASSLGQGRITTQYF
.	TRBV13	TRBJ2-7	TGTGCCAGCAGCTTAGGGATCGCGACCCCCACCTACGAGCAGTACTTC	CASSLGIATPTYEQYF
.	TRBV2	TRBJ1-5	TGTGCCAGCAGTGAACTTGGCCAGGGACAACGCAATCAGCCCCAGCATTTT	CASSELGQGQRNQPQHF
.	TRBV10-2	TRBJ2-7	TGCGCCAGCAGTGTATTTGGTGAGGGACAACTAGGGGGGGAGCAGTACTTC	CASSVFGEGQLGGEQYF
.	TRBV9	TRBJ2-3	TGTGCCAGCAGCGTAGACCGAGTGGGACCCACAGATACGCAGTATTTT	CASSVDRVGPTDTQYF
TRBD1	TRBV27	TRBJ2-2	TGTGCCAGCAGTGCGGCCGGGACAGTGAACACCGGGGAGCTGTTTTTT	CASSAAGTVNTGELFF
.	TRBV14	TRBJ2-3	TGTGCCAGCAGCCAAACGTCGTGGCTCACAGATACGCAGTATTTT	CASSQTSWLTDTQYF